This is a list of T cell receptor beta chains from one sample in a study of blood T cell repertoires in COVID-19. The protocol was immunoSEQ multiplex PCR, while the TCRdb copy is restricted to in-frame clones and leaves out a portion. The sample lists 90,000 to 120,000 clones; 85% to 95% were seen once. Sample: peripheral blood. Receptors were obtained from a woman in her twenties or thirties with acute or convalescent COVID-19. The CDR3 runs from the conserved cysteine through the conserved F or W. D genes are given only for firm matches. The size of a clone is reported for some rows only, either as once, few or many, or as a class for expanded clones.

d_call: TRBD2
j_call: TRBJ2-3
v_call: TRBV14
clone_size: NA
cdr3_aa: CASSPGGPTDTQYF
cdr3_nt: TGTGCCAGCAGCCCGGGGGGGCCCACAGATACGCAGTATTTT

d_call: NA
j_call: TRBJ1-1
v_call: TRBV9
clone_size: NA
cdr3_aa: CASSPGIYTEAFF
cdr3_nt: TGTGCCAGCAGCCCCGGGATTTACACTGAAGCTTTCTTT

d_call: TRBD1
j_call: TRBJ1-5
v_call: TRBV5-4
clone_size: NA
cdr3_aa: CASSLNRGQPQHF
cdr3_nt: TGTGCCAGCAGCTTGAACAGGGGACAGCCCCAGCATTTT

d_call: NA
j_call: TRBJ1-2
v_call: TRBV10-3
clone_size: NA
cdr3_aa: CAISERQRGYTF
cdr3_nt: TGTGCCATCAGTGAGAGGCAGCGGGGCTACACCTTC

d_call: TRBD1
j_call: TRBJ2-5
v_call: TRBV11-1
clone_size: NA
cdr3_aa: CASSPGTGQKETQYF
cdr3_nt: TGTGCCAGCAGCCCAGGAACGGGACAGAAAGAGACCCAGTACTTC

d_call: TRBD1
j_call: TRBJ1-2
v_call: TRBV5-6
clone_size: NA
cdr3_aa: CASSPRGQRSYGYTF
cdr3_nt: TGTGCCAGCAGCCCTCGGGGACAGCGATCCTATGGCTACACCTTC

d_call: NA
j_call: TRBJ2-5
v_call: TRBV19
clone_size: NA
cdr3_aa: CASNGGREETQYF
cdr3_nt: TGTGCCAGTAATGGCGGGCGCGAGGAGACCCAGTACTTC

d_call: NA
j_call: TRBJ2-6
v_call: TRBV15
clone_size: NA
cdr3_aa: CATSRGLGPTGANVLTF
cdr3_nt: TGTGCCACCAGCAGAGGACTAGGTCCTACTGGGGCCAACGTCCTGACTTTC

d_call: TRBD2
j_call: TRBJ2-7
v_call: TRBV10-3
clone_size: NA
cdr3_aa: CAISESALAGGLYEQYF
cdr3_nt: TGTGCCATCAGTGAGTCAGCCCTAGCGGGAGGACTCTACGAGCAGTACTTC

d_call: NA
j_call: TRBJ1-5
v_call: TRBV19
clone_size: NA
cdr3_aa: CASSARARGQPQHF
cdr3_nt: TGTGCCAGTAGTGCAAGGGCTAGGGGGCAGCCCCAGCATTTT

d_call: NA
j_call: TRBJ2-7
v_call: TRBV11-3
clone_size: once
cdr3_aa: CASSSRDTPYEQYF
cdr3_nt: TGTGCCAGCAGCTCACGGGACACCCCCTACGAGCAGTACTTC

d_call: NA
j_call: TRBJ1-1
v_call: TRBV7-9
clone_size: NA
cdr3_aa: CASSPLGF
cdr3_nt: TGTGCCAGCAGCCCCCTCGGTTTT

d_call: TRBD1
j_call: TRBJ2-6
v_call: TRBV2
clone_size: NA
cdr3_aa: CASDIPGQGAYGANVLTF
cdr3_nt: TGTGCCAGCGACATCCCGGGACAGGGGGCATATGGGGCCAACGTCCTGACTTTC

d_call: NA
j_call: TRBJ1-2
v_call: TRBV5-1
clone_size: NA
cdr3_aa: CASSTRGTGNGYTF
cdr3_nt: TGCGCCAGCAGCACGCGTGGAACAGGGAATGGCTACACCTTC

d_call: TRBD2
j_call: TRBJ2-7
v_call: TRBV12-5
clone_size: NA
cdr3_aa: CASGSPLSGGDRYEQYF
cdr3_nt: TGTGCTAGTGGTTCGCCCCTGAGCGGGGGGGACCGATACGAGCAGTACTTC

d_call: NA
j_call: TRBJ2-2
v_call: TRBV29-1
clone_size: once
cdr3_aa: CSVSKGGNTGELFF
cdr3_nt: TGCAGCGTTAGCAAGGGAGGGAACACCGGGGAGCTGTTTTTT

d_call: NA
j_call: TRBJ2-4
v_call: TRBV4-2
clone_size: NA
cdr3_aa: CASSQDGSHLVF
cdr3_nt: TGTGCCAGCAGCCAAGACGGGAGCCACCTTGTCTTC

d_call: TRBD1
j_call: TRBJ1-6
v_call: TRBV30
clone_size: NA
cdr3_aa: CAFNRDRGHSPLHF
cdr3_nt: TGTGCCTTTAACCGGGACAGGGGGCACTCACCCCTCCACTTT

d_call: NA
j_call: TRBJ2-1
v_call: TRBV5-1
clone_size: NA
cdr3_aa: CASSFAVPYNEQFF
cdr3_nt: TGCGCCAGCAGCTTTGCGGTGCCCTACAATGAGCAGTTCTTC

d_call: TRBD2
j_call: TRBJ2-7
v_call: TRBV7-9
clone_size: few
cdr3_aa: CASSLPSGSSYEQYF
cdr3_nt: TGTGCCAGCAGCTTGCCTAGCGGGAGCTCCTACGAGCAGTACTTC

d_call: NA
j_call: TRBJ1-3
v_call: TRBV3-1/TRBV3-2
clone_size: NA
cdr3_aa: CASSQDSGLGNTIYF
cdr3_nt: TGTGCCAGCAGCCAAGATAGCGGATTAGGAAACACCATATATTTT

d_call: NA
j_call: TRBJ2-2
v_call: TRBV18
clone_size: few
cdr3_aa: CASSPQGAGELFF
cdr3_nt: TGTGCCAGCTCACCACAGGGGGCCGGGGAGCTGTTTTTT

d_call: TRBD1
j_call: TRBJ1-5
v_call: TRBV12-3/TRBV12-4
clone_size: NA
cdr3_aa: CASRNGQGPQHF
cdr3_nt: TGTGCCAGCAGAAATGGACAGGGGCCCCAGCATTTT

d_call: NA
j_call: TRBJ2-1
v_call: TRBV29-1
clone_size: NA
cdr3_aa: CSVEDLSPNEQFF
cdr3_nt: TGCAGCGTTGAAGATCTTTCTCCCAATGAGCAGTTCTTC

d_call: NA
j_call: TRBJ2-7
v_call: TRBV28
clone_size: NA
cdr3_aa: CASSLGAYYEQYF
cdr3_nt: TGTGCCAGCAGTTTAGGGGCATACTACGAGCAGTACTTC

d_call: TRBD2
j_call: TRBJ2-1
v_call: TRBV19
clone_size: NA
cdr3_aa: CASSSGGSRSENEQFF
cdr3_nt: TGTGCCAGTAGTTCCGGCGGGAGCCGATCTGAAAATGAGCAGTTCTTC

d_call: NA
j_call: TRBJ1-1
v_call: TRBV4-2
clone_size: NA
cdr3_aa: CASSQATIRNTEAFF
cdr3_nt: TGTGCCAGCAGCCAAGCGACAATCAGGAACACTGAAGCTTTCTTT

d_call: NA
j_call: TRBJ2-1
v_call: TRBV4-1
clone_size: NA
cdr3_aa: CASSPQRTPSGEQFF
cdr3_nt: TGCGCCAGCAGCCCCCAGCGTACCCCTTCGGGGGAGCAGTTCTTC

d_call: TRBD2
j_call: TRBJ2-7
v_call: TRBV30
clone_size: NA
cdr3_aa: CAWSMTSGAYEQYF
cdr3_nt: TGTGCCTGGAGCATGACTAGCGGGGCCTACGAGCAGTACTTC

d_call: NA
j_call: TRBJ2-7
v_call: TRBV6-1
clone_size: NA
cdr3_aa: CASSEVLGRGINEQYF
cdr3_nt: TGTGCCAGCAGTGAGGTTCTTGGACGGGGAATCAACGAGCAGTACTTC

d_call: TRBD1
j_call: TRBJ2-1
v_call: TRBV5-1
clone_size: NA
cdr3_aa: CASSMGQGFNEQFF
cdr3_nt: TGCGCCAGCAGCATGGGACAGGGTTTCAATGAGCAGTTCTTC

d_call: NA
j_call: TRBJ1-4
v_call: TRBV2
clone_size: NA
cdr3_aa: CASRDSGEKLFF
cdr3_nt: TGTGCCAGCAGGGACTCGGGCGAAAAACTGTTTTTT

d_call: NA
j_call: TRBJ1-2
v_call: TRBV6-1
clone_size: NA
cdr3_aa: CASSEGPALYGYTF
cdr3_nt: TGTGCCAGCAGTGAAGGACCAGCGCTCTATGGCTACACCTTC

d_call: TRBD1
j_call: TRBJ1-2
v_call: TRBV15
clone_size: NA
cdr3_aa: CATGQKPGQGARNYGYTF
cdr3_nt: TGTGCCACCGGACAGAAACCGGGACAGGGGGCCAGGAACTATGGCTACACCTTC

d_call: NA
j_call: TRBJ2-1
v_call: TRBV24-1
clone_size: NA
cdr3_aa: CATSDLQGSYNEQFF
cdr3_nt: TGTGCCACCAGTGATTTGCAGGGCTCCTACAATGAGCAGTTCTTC

d_call: TRBD1
j_call: TRBJ2-1
v_call: TRBV28
clone_size: NA
cdr3_aa: CASSSSGSQGADNEQFF
cdr3_nt: TGTGCCAGCAGTTCATCCGGGAGCCAGGGGGCCGACAATGAGCAGTTCTTC

d_call: TRBD1
j_call: TRBJ1-4
v_call: TRBV6-6
clone_size: NA
cdr3_aa: CASSRQGFGEKLFF
cdr3_nt: TGTGCCAGCAGCAGACAGGGATTTGGGGAAAAACTGTTTTTT

d_call: NA
j_call: TRBJ1-3
v_call: TRBV28
clone_size: once
cdr3_aa: CASISGGLGNTIYF
cdr3_nt: TGTGCCAGCATTTCCGGCGGTCTCGGGAACACCATATATTTT

d_call: NA
j_call: TRBJ1-3
v_call: TRBV7-6
clone_size: NA
cdr3_aa: CASSRRGAGNSGNTIYF
cdr3_nt: TGTGCCAGCAGCCGTCGGGGGGCCGGGAACTCTGGAAACACCATATATTTT

d_call: NA
j_call: TRBJ1-1
v_call: TRBV18
clone_size: NA
cdr3_aa: CASSQGVTANTEAFF
cdr3_nt: TGTGCCAGCTCACAAGGCGTGACAGCGAACACTGAAGCTTTCTTT

d_call: TRBD1
j_call: TRBJ2-3
v_call: TRBV2
clone_size: NA
cdr3_aa: CASRNKGQGIRDTQYF
cdr3_nt: TGTGCCAGCAGGAATAAGGGACAGGGGATAAGAGATACGCAGTATTTT

d_call: NA
j_call: TRBJ1-2
v_call: TRBV6-1
clone_size: NA
cdr3_aa: CASSEVFGVPYGYTF
cdr3_nt: TGTGCCAGCAGTGAAGTATTCGGGGTTCCGTATGGCTACACCTTC

d_call: NA
j_call: TRBJ1-1
v_call: TRBV3-1/TRBV3-2
clone_size: NA
cdr3_aa: CASSQDWWYRPMNTEAFF
cdr3_nt: TGTGCCAGCAGCCAAGATTGGTGGTACAGACCCATGAACACTGAAGCTTTCTTT